This T cell receptor (beta chain) originates from a study of blood T cell repertoires in COVID-19. Study at large: Samples taken during acute and convalescent COVID-19 were collected in the United States, Italy and Spain. PBMCs, B-cell-depleted T cells, or T cells provided the cDNA or gDNA that made up the material.

The CDR3 contains 17 residues. This clone was detected only a few times. Per the study methods: Nucleated cell number was recorded as an estimate derived from reference gene primer amplification. Repertoires were generated with immunoSEQ multiplex PCR, while TCRdb's copy carries only in-frame clones and drops some. Clone size and the V and J calls come from that table; the DNA yielded D and trimming. Of some 30,000 clones listed, about 90% were seen once; the top ten hold under 2.5%. This sequence was found in a man aged 50 or older with active COVID-19. The sample was peripheral blood. The V and J genes are TRBV21-1 and TRBJ2-6; TRBD1, the D gene given by the table, was not confirmed from the DNA. TRBV21-1 is listed as a pseudogene. CDR3 in DNA: TGTGCCAGCCCAATGACAGGGGACGGCTCTGGGGCCAACGTCCTGACTTTC. It translates to CASPMTGDGSGANVLTF.